These 4 T cell receptor beta chains came from one sample sequenced in a study of chronic HIV infection and antiretroviral therapy. TCRdb reanalysed the 5' RACE reads using MiXCR and keeps one entry per CDR3 protein. The sample has approximately 40,000 distinct CDR3 sequences, roughly 8.8% seen once. Sequencing input: peripheral blood. The receptor source for this set is an adult who had HIV and had not received antiretroviral therapy, or was an uninfected healthy control (not recorded which).

This clonotype was seen a few times. The CDR3 loop reads CSVAGPGSTEAFF. The CDR3 DNA follows: TGCAGCGTGGCGGGGCCCGGGAGCACTGAAGCTTTCTTT. The V call is TRBV29-1, the J call TRBJ1-1, with D tentatively TRBD1 (5 bases). Germline assignment: CDR1 SQVTM and CDR2 ANQGSEA. Trimming took off 6 bases at V and 4 bases at J, with 15 bases between the two ends. This CDR3 comprises 13 residues.

This clonotype was detected a few times. CDR3 in amino acids: CAISESLSFSGNTIYF. Written as DNA, the CDR3 is TGTGCCATCAGTGAGTCTTTGTCTTTCTCTGGAAACACCATATATTTT. This chain joins TRBV10-3 and TRBJ1-3, with no clear D. Trimming took off 0 bases at V and 0 bases at J, with 9 bases between the two ends. Germline V gives CDR1 ENHRY, CDR2 SYGVKD. CDR3 length: 16 amino acids.

A few counts support this clonotype. This chain links TRBV28 with TRBJ2-5, with D possibly TRBD2 on 5 matching bases. CDR3 length: 13 residues. CDR1 and CDR2 from the germline V gene are MDHEN and SYDVKM. Deletions cut 5 bases from V and 6 bases from J, with 13 bases between. CDR3 DNA sequence: TGTGCCAGCAGTCCCCGGGATCGACAGACCCAGTACTTC. It is translated as CASSPRDRQTQYF.

At least ten counts were recorded for this clonotype. The CDR3 here is CASSLGLAVQETQYF. The CDR3 bases are TGTGCCAGCAGCCTGGGACTAGCGGTCCAAGAGACCCAGTACTTC. The rearrangement uses TRBV7-6 and TRBJ2-5, with TRBD2 identical over 11 bases. Unmatched junction bases numbered 3, after V lost 5 bases and J lost 1 base. Looked up from germline, CDR1 is SGHVS and CDR2 is FNYEAQ. The CDR3 has 15 amino acids.